This entry lists 8 T cell receptor beta chains sequenced from one sample in a study of blood T cell repertoires in COVID-19 (dated by TCRdb to the early 2020s). The library was made by the immunoSEQ multiplex PCR assay. TCRdb retrieved this table from immuneACCESS and kept in-frame rearrangements only. Not all clones are present; in checked studies, unresolved V genes account for under half, and no reason is known for the remainder. This sample gives 150,000 to 200,000 clones in total; around 92% of them show up just once. 2.5% to 3% of the sample is taken by the ten largest. The specimen sequenced was peripheral blood. Receptors were obtained from a man aged 55 to 70 with acute or convalescent COVID-19.

This clone was picked up one time. V gene TRBV5-1 combines with J gene TRBJ1-5; 9 nucleotides align to TRBD1. After removal of 2 bases from V and 4 bases from J, the junction contained 4 bases not matched to a gene. Germline CDR1 reads SGHRS; CDR2 reads YFSETQ. The CDR3 is made up of 15 amino acids. This CDR3 is CASSLTGGRNQPQHF. The CDR3 region has the DNA TGCGCCAGCAGCTTAACAGGGGGCAGAAATCAGCCCCAGCATTTT.

This clone was seen only once. The chain links TRBV7-2 to TRBJ1-1; D gene uncertain. The CDR3 extends over 13 amino acids. Per germline, CDR1 SGHTA and CDR2 FQGNSA. Trimming took off 5 bases at V and 0 bases at J, with 7 bases between the two ends. CDR3 nucleotide sequence: TGTGCCAGCAGCAAACAGCTGAACACTGAAGCTTTCTTT. Its protein is CASSKQLNTEAFF.

The rearrangement links TRBV5-5 to TRBJ2-3, with TRBD2 matching 10 bases. V trimming: 0 bases; J trimming: 1 base; junction bases outside the gene matches: 8. The CDR3 is 18 amino acids. Germline V gene lookup returns CDR1 SGHKS and CDR2 YYEKEE (reference sequence). In DNA, the CDR3 is TGTGCCAGCAGCTTGGTAGCTAGCGGGGGAGGGGGCACAGATACGCAGTATTTT. Encoded protein: CASSLVASGGGGTDTQYF. Based on the CDR3 plus reference TRBV5-5 and TRBJ2-3, the full variable domain is DAGVTQSPTHLIKTRGQQVTLRCSPISGHKSVSWYQQVLGQGPQFIFQYYEKEERGRGNFPDRFSARQFPNYSSELNVNALLLGDSALYLCASSLVASGGGGTDTQYFGPGTRLTVL.

The chain is built from TRBV6-1 and TRBJ2-1; D may be TRBD2 (5 bases). This CDR3 comprises 16 residues. Between the trimmed V and J ends, which lost 4 bases and 6 bases, there was a span of 19 bases. Germline V lookup: CDR1 MNHNS, CDR2 SASEGT. The CDR3 here is CASSVFPSGMGNEQFF. The CDR3 nucleotides are TGTGCCAGCAGTGTTTTCCCCAGCGGCATGGGCAATGAGCAGTTCTTC.

The chain carries TRBV2 and TRBJ1-2; tentative D call: TRBD1 (6 bases). Germline V gene data show CDR1 as SNHLY and CDR2 as FYNNEI. V gave up 6 bases and J gave up 4 bases, with 18 bases separating them. This CDR3 is 15 amino acids long. CDR3 sequence (DNA): TGTGCCAGCAGACAAGACTCAGGGGTACGCTATGGCTACACCTTC. It is translated as CASRQDSGVRYGYTF.

The V gene is TRBV7-8, the J gene TRBJ2-5; D possibly corresponds to TRBD2 (6 bases). This CDR3 region has 14 residues. Trimming cost V 2 bases and J 5 bases, with 12 bases left between them. Germline loops: CDR1 SGHVS, CDR2 FQNEAQ. For the CDR3, the DNA is TGTGCCAGCAGCTTAATTGGCGGGGTCGAGACCCAGTACTTC. Encoded protein: CASSLIGGVETQYF.

The chain combines TRBV7-2 with TRBJ2-7; tentatively, D is TRBD2 (7 bases). Germline CDR1 reads SGHTA; CDR2 reads FQGNSA. This CDR3 has 14 amino acids. Between the trimmed V and J ends, which lost 1 base and 4 bases, there was a span of 11 bases. The CDR3 loop reads CASSLDGGLYEQYF. CDR3 coding DNA: TGTGCCAGCAGCTTAGACGGGGGGCTATACGAGCAGTACTTC.

This clone was counted a single time. V is TRBV4-3 and J is TRBJ2-2, with D maybe TRBD2 (5 bases). The V end lost 1 base, the J end lost 0 bases, and 6 bases lay between the germline ends. CDR1 LGHNA and CDR2 YSLEER come from the germline V gene. The CDR3 covers 15 residues. The CDR3 loop is CASSQGAANTGELFF. In nucleotides, the CDR3 is TGCGCCAGCAGCCAAGGAGCGGCGAACACCGGGGAGCTGTTTTTT.